The clone carrying this TCR beta chain came up many times. Combining iRepertoire HTBI primers with Arm-PCR of CDR3 regions, the authors built TCR beta libraries. TCRdb reanalysed the multiplex PCR reads using MiXCR and keeps one entry per CDR3 protein. The sample consists of 500,000 to 700,000 distinct CDR3 sequences, roughly 15% of them appearing once. This sample was included in a study of regulatory T cells in long-lasting Graves disease. The CDR3 covers 15 residues. The V segment lost 7 bases and the J segment 7 bases; nucleotides outside the gene matches: 10. The time point here: newly diagnosed GD, antithyroid drugs for less than 3 months. With RNA extracted from PBMCs as input, the TCR library was made. These same data were also listed under a study on T cells in Graves' hyperthyroidism and ophthalmopathy. From that report: Across 18 months, stable Graves' hyperthyroidism was marked by no progression to ophthalmopathy.

This material consisted of peripheral blood mononuclear cells (PBMCs), taken at new diagnosis, from a patient treated with antithyroid drugs. This clonotype was sampled from a woman aged 25 to 39 with Graves disease. The rearrangement uses TRBV12-3 or TRBV12-4 and TRBJ2-2; 9 nucleotides align to TRBD1. The CDR3 region is CASILLQGAIGELFF. The CDR3 DNA is TGTGCCAGCATCCTTTTACAGGGGGCTATCGGGGAGCTGTTTTTT.